A single sample gave rise to the 30 T cell receptor beta chains below, sequenced in a study of blood T cell repertoires in COVID-19. Libraries were prepared by immunoSEQ multiplex PCR; TCRdb keeps only in-frame clonotypes and omits some of them. The data show 200,000 to 250,000 clones, almost 90% seen once. The material sequenced was PBMCs or T cells enriched from blood (not recorded which). These receptors were obtained from a man aged 30 to 39 who had been exposed to COVID-19.

This chain uses TRBV5-1 with TRBJ1-6; 8 positions match TRBD1. The CDR3 runs 14 residues. The junction had 7 bases not matched to a gene; V was cut back by 4 bases and J by 10 bases. CDR1 and CDR2 (germline): SGHRS, YFSETQ. CDR3 coding DNA: TGCGCCAGCAGCCCAACGACAGGGGAGTCACCCCTCCACTTT. Residues: CASSPTTGESPLHF.

The V and J genes are TRBV4-1 and TRBJ2-5; D may be TRBD2 (5 bases). The CDR3 loop spans 14 amino acids. V dropped 4 bases and J dropped 5 bases, with 14 bases sitting between them. Per germline, CDR1 MGHRA and CDR2 YSYEKL. CDR3 in DNA: TGCGCCAGCAGCCTTGGGTTCCCGGGGGAGACCCAGTACTTC. As protein: CASSLGFPGETQYF.

This sequence joins TRBV6-5 and TRBJ1-6; a weak D match, TRBD1 (6 bases). V shed 6 bases and J shed 9 bases, with 9 bases lying between them. This CDR3 is 12 amino acids long. The germline gives CDR1 MNHEY, CDR2 SVGAGI. The CDR3 loop reads CASRGAGSPLHF. The CDR3 DNA is TGTGCCAGCAGGGGGGCGGGTTCACCCCTCCACTTT.

The V and J genes are TRBV5-8 and TRBJ2-7, with 9 bases matching TRBD1. The CDR3 is made up of 14 amino acids. Germline lookup yields CDR1 SGHTS and CDR2 YDEGEE. J gave up 2 bases and V 5 bases, and 5 bases lay outside the gene matches. CDR3 residues: CASSSGTGTYEQYF. The CDR3 region has the DNA TGTGCCAGCAGTTCCGGGACAGGGACCTACGAGCAGTACTTC. The entire variable domain, with the rest obtained from reference TRBV5-8 and TRBJ2-7, is as follows: EAGVTQSPTHLIKTRGQQATLRCSPISGHTSVYWYQQALGLGLQFLLWYDEGEERNRGNFPPRFSGRQFPNYSSELNVNALELEDSALYLCASSSGTGTYEQYFGPGTRLTVT.

There are a few counts of this clone. J is TRBJ2-5 and V is TRBV4-1, with D possibly TRBD2 on 5 matching bases. Trimming took 0 bases from V and 4 from J, leaving 12 bases between them. The length of the CDR3 is 15 residues. CDR1 is MGHRA and CDR2 is YSYEKL in the germline V gene. The CDR3, as DNA: TGCGCCAGCAGCCAAGACCGGGGAACCAGAGAGACCCAGTACTTC. It yields the protein CASSQDRGTRETQYF.

The genes are TRBV19 and TRBJ2-7; 7 bases are a match to TRBD1. J lost 2 bases, V lost 5 bases, and 9 bases had no gene match. The CDR3 has 15 residues. Germline V lookup: CDR1 LNHDA, CDR2 SQIVND (reference sequence). CDR3 in amino acids: CASSPHPGQTYEQYF. In DNA, the CDR3 is TGTGCCAGTAGTCCCCACCCGGGACAGACCTACGAGCAGTACTTC.

The V and J genes are TRBV11-3 and TRBJ2-2, with TRBD1 matching 7 bases. With V trimmed by 1 base and J by 0 bases, 2 bases remained unmatched. The CDR3 has 16 residues. Germline V gives CDR1 SGHNT, CDR2 YENEEA. As DNA, the CDR3 is TGTGCCAGCAGCTTAGGCCAGGGGGCGAACACCGGGGAGCTGTTTTTT. Its translation is CASSLGQGANTGELFF.

This clone has only one observation. The chain couples TRBV6-5 to TRBJ2-5; D possibly corresponds to TRBD2 (6 bases). V was pared by 0 bases and J by 5 bases, with 10 bases between. This CDR3 has 14 residues. The germline CDR1 and CDR2 sequences are MNHEY and SVGAGI. CDR3 in DNA: TGTGCCAGCAGTTACTCCGGGGGAGCGGAGACCCAGTACTTC. This sequence encodes CASSYSGGAETQYF.

The chain links TRBV9 to TRBJ2-7; possible D gene TRBD1, 5 bases. Germline V CDR1 and CDR2: SGDLS, YYNGEE. Trimming removed 1 base at V and 7 bases at J, with 12 bases between. The CDR3 is 13 residues long. The CDR3 loop reads CASSVQGKGEQYF. DNA of the CDR3: TGTGCCAGCAGCGTACAGGGCAAGGGGGAGCAGTACTTC.

The chain couples TRBV6-5 to TRBJ2-7; no firm D call. The germline gives CDR1 MNHEY, CDR2 SVGAGI. Deletions cut 5 bases from V and 3 bases from J, with 8 bases between. This CDR3 region has 12 residues. The CDR3 nucleotides read TGTGCCAGCAGTCCCATAGTCTACGAGCAGTACTTC. Translation gives CASSPIVYEQYF.

The chain joins TRBV15 to TRBJ2-6; 8 positions agree with TRBD2. Germline CDR1 reads LNHNV; CDR2 reads YYDKDF (reference sequence). With 9 bases clipped from V and 0 bases from J, the junction kept 4 bases outside the gene matches. The CDR3 covers 15 residues. CDR3 sequence: CATAGGDSGANVLTF. The CDR3 DNA reads as TGTGCCACAGCCGGGGGGGACTCTGGGGCCAACGTCCTGACTTTC.

This chain connects TRBV19 to TRBJ1-1; 8 bases map to TRBD1. Per germline, CDR1 LNHDA and CDR2 SQIVND (reference sequence). The CDR3 contains 15 residues. V gave up 5 bases and J gave up 2 bases; unmatched junction bases: 7. The DNA for the CDR3 is TGTGCCAGTAGTCCCAGGGGGCTCGGTAACACTGAAGCTTTCTTT. Translation gives CASSPRGLGNTEAFF.

This chain connects TRBV11-2 to TRBJ1-3; D may be TRBD1 (6 bases). The CDR3 is made up of 16 amino acids. The V end was cut by 6 bases, the J end by 0 bases, with 15 bases between. Looked up from germline, CDR1 is SGHAT and CDR2 is FQNNGV. The DNA of the CDR3 is TGTGCCAGCAGTTCGGGGGGCGCTAGCTCTGGAAACACCATATATTTT. Protein product: CASSSGGASSGNTIYF.

Concerning this clone: Germline and junction disagree at one end, which may indicate a read error. The J gene is TRBJ1-2, the V gene TRBV29-1; 8 bases are shared with TRBD1. The germline CDR1 and CDR2 sequences are SQVTM and ANQGSEA. This CDR3 has 14 residues. The CDR3 loop is CSVGAGTGYDGYTF. CDR3 nucleotides: TGCAGCGTTGGAGCCGGGACAGGATATGATGGGTACACCTTC.

This clone was seen once. The chain uses TRBV25-1 and TRBJ1-2; 7 bases fit TRBD1. This CDR3 region has 13 residues. V trimming: 7 bases; J trimming: 4 bases; junction bases outside the gene matches: 6. Germline loops: CDR1 MGHDK, CDR2 SYGVNS. The CDR3 loop reads CASTKGAGYGYTF. Here the CDR3 DNA reads TGTGCCAGCACCAAGGGGGCTGGCTATGGCTACACCTTC.

Worth noting for this clone: Other DNA sequences in the same sample also yield this CDR3. The J gene is TRBJ2-3, the V gene TRBV9; 9 nucleotides agree with TRBD2. The CDR3 runs 16 residues. V was pared by 2 bases and J by 0 bases, with 4 bases of the junction left unmatched. Per the germline V gene, CDR1 is SGDLS and CDR2 is YYNGEE. CDR3 sequence: CASSVSGGRSTDTQYF. The CDR3 nucleotides read TGTGCCAGCAGCGTTAGCGGGGGCAGGAGCACAGATACGCAGTATTTT.

The chain links TRBV2 to TRBJ2-2; 7 positions match TRBD2. The CDR3 length is 15 residues. Germline trimming cut 3 bases from V and 1 base from J; bases unmatched to any gene: 2. The germline V gene encodes CDR1 SNHLY and CDR2 FYNNEI. This chain's CDR3 is CASSDWGGNTGELFF. CDR3 bases: TGTGCCAGCAGTGATTGGGGGGGGAACACCGGGGAGCTGTTTTTT. The variable domain in full, with the rest retrieved from reference TRBV2 and TRBJ2-2, is EPEVTQTPSHQVTQMGQEVILRCVPISNHLYFYWYRQILGQKVEFLVSFYNNEISEKSEIFDDQFSVERPDGSNFTLKIRSTKLEDSAMYFCASSDWGGNTGELFFGEGSRLTVL.

For this clone: At the DNA level, this CDR3 is encoded by other sequences in the same sample as well. The chain links TRBV5-1 to TRBJ1-1; D is ambiguous. The CDR3 loop spans 14 amino acids. From germline, CDR1 is SGHRS and CDR2 YFSETQ. Trimming pared 0 bases from V and 1 base from J, leaving 7 bases between. The CDR3 DNA reads TGCGCCAGCAGCTTGGTTCCGGGGAACACTGAAGCTTTCTTT. It encodes CASSLVPGNTEAFF. The full variable domain, with the rest looked up from reference TRBV5-1 and TRBJ1-1, is KAGVTQTPRYLIKTRGQQVTLSCSPISGHRSVSWYQQTPGQGLQFLFEYFSETQRNKGNFPGRFSGRQFSNSRSEMNVSTLELGDSALYLCASSLVPGNTEAFFGQGTRLTVV.

V gene TRBV28 combines with J gene TRBJ1-5; D possibly corresponds to TRBD1 (5 bases). The CDR3 consists of 14 residues. The V end lost 2 bases, the J end lost 4 bases, and 9 bases lay between the germline ends. CDR1 MDHEN and CDR2 SYDVKM come from the germline V gene. CDR3 protein: CASSLPGGNQPQHF. CDR3 nucleotides: TGTGCCAGCAGTTTACCGGGGGGTAATCAGCCCCAGCATTTT. Full variable domain (missing parts from reference TRBV28 and TRBJ1-5): DVKVTQSSRYLVKRTGEKVFLECVQDMDHENMFWYRQDPGLGLRLIYFSYDVKMKEKGDIPEGYSVSREKKERFSLILESASTNQTSMYLCASSLPGGNQPQHFGDGTRLSIL.

This chain joins TRBV10-2 and TRBJ1-5; TRBD1 matches at 7 bases. V shed 7 bases and J 6 bases; nucleotides not matched to a gene: 9. The CDR3 has 14 amino acids. Germline assignment: CDR1 WSHSY and CDR2 SAAADI. This chain's CDR3 is CASTPGPGGQPQHF. CDR3 nucleotide sequence: TGCGCCAGCACTCCGGGGCCAGGGGGTCAGCCCCAGCATTTT.

The genes are TRBV5-1 and TRBJ2-7, with TRBD1 identical over 8 bases. The CDR3 spans 14 residues. Trimming took 2 bases from V and 7 from J; bases not matched to a gene: 8. The V gene's germline CDR1 is SGHRS and CDR2 YFSETQ. The CDR3 nucleotides are TGCGCCAGCAGCTTTCCGACAGGGGTGAGGGAGCAGTACTTC. Its translation is CASSFPTGVREQYF.

This clone was counted a single time. The gene calls are TRBV19 and TRBJ2-2; D perhaps matches TRBD2 (5 bases). The germline gives CDR1 LNHDA, CDR2 SQIVND (reference sequence). V was shortened by 3 bases and J by 4 bases, with 15 bases between the two germline ends. CDR3 length: 16 amino acids. The CDR3 region is CASSIEASLPTGELFF. The CDR3 DNA reads as TGTGCCAGTAGTATCGAGGCTAGCCTTCCCACCGGGGAGCTGTTTTTT.

The chain links TRBV10-3 to TRBJ1-2; 7 bases match TRBD1. The CDR3 is 16 amino acids. The junction had 11 bases not matched to a gene; V was cut back by 7 bases and J by 0 bases. Germline assignment: CDR1 ENHRY and CDR2 SYGVKD. CDR3 nucleotides: TGTGCCATCACTCCCCGGGACAGAGACTCTAACTATGGCTACACCTTC. As protein: CAITPRDRDSNYGYTF.

This chain connects TRBV2 to TRBJ2-5, with 9 bases identical to TRBD2. After removal of 1 base from V and 3 bases from J, the junction contained 9 bases not matched to a gene. This CDR3 has 17 residues. The germline V gene has CDR1 SNHLY and CDR2 FYNNEI. CDR3 in amino acids: CASSEGVMRGGEETQYF. The CDR3 DNA follows: TGTGCCAGCAGTGAAGGGGTTATGCGGGGGGGCGAAGAGACCCAGTACTTC. The full variable domain, rest sourced from reference TRBV2 and TRBJ2-5, is EPEVTQTPSHQVTQMGQEVILRCVPISNHLYFYWYRQILGQKVEFLVSFYNNEISEKSEIFDDQFSVERPDGSNFTLKIRSTKLEDSAMYFCASSEGVMRGGEETQYFGPGTRLLVL.

The chain links TRBV3-1 (or the pseudogene TRBV3-2) to TRBJ1-1, with 7 positions matching TRBD1. After removal of 4 bases from V and 5 bases from J, the junction contained 10 bases not matched to a gene. Germline V gives CDR1 LGHDT, CDR2 YNNKEL (reference sequence). CDR3 size: 15 residues. As DNA, the CDR3 is TGTGCCAGCAGCCCCGATTACAGGGGTTGGACTGAAGCTTTCTTT. Its protein is CASSPDYRGWTEAFF.

The rearrangement uses TRBV6-5 and TRBJ1-6, with TRBD1 as a possible D gene (6 bases). CDR1 MNHEY and CDR2 SVGAGI come from the germline V gene. Trimming pared 6 bases from V and 4 bases from J, leaving 13 bases between. The CDR3 runs to 15 residues. CDR3 nucleotide sequence: TGTGCCAGCAGAGGGGGGGGCGGGTATAATTCACCCCTCCACTTT. It is translated as CASRGGGGYNSPLHF.

The genes are TRBV5-1 and TRBJ1-2; 7 bases match TRBD1. Germline V gene data show CDR1 as SGHRS and CDR2 as YFSETQ. The CDR3 is 12 residues long. V shed 4 bases and J 6 bases; nucleotides not matched to a gene: 3. The CDR3 is CASSRGTDGYTF. CDR3 sequence (DNA): TGCGCCAGCAGCAGGGGGACAGATGGCTACACCTTC.

The chain joins TRBV4-3 to TRBJ2-7; D unclear. V lost 0 bases to trimming and J lost 2 bases, with 11 bases between them. CDR1 and CDR2 from the germline V gene are LGHNA and YSLEER. CDR3 size: 15 residues. CDR3 loop: CASSQDHAAPYEQYF. As DNA, the CDR3 is TGCGCCAGCAGCCAAGATCACGCGGCTCCCTACGAGCAGTACTTC.

The V gene is TRBV28, the J gene TRBJ1-1; no reliable D call. V lost 1 base and J lost 1, with 7 bases in between. CDR1 and CDR2 (germline): MDHEN, SYDVKM. CDR3 length: 14 amino acids. The CDR3 bases are TGTGCCAGCAGTTTATCCCCCAGGAACACTGAAGCTTTCTTT. Translated: CASSLSPRNTEAFF.

The chain couples TRBV18 to TRBJ1-1; 7 nucleotides align to TRBD1. The CDR3 loop spans 16 amino acids. J was trimmed by 3 bases and V by 1 base; bases with no gene match: 8. Germline CDR1 KGHSH, CDR2 LQKENI. The CDR3, as DNA: TGTGCCAGCTCACCACGAGTAGCACAGGGGTACACTGAAGCTTTCTTT. Its protein is CASSPRVAQGYTEAFF. The whole variable domain, filled in from reference TRBV18 and TRBJ1-1, reads NAGVMQNPRHLVRRRGQEARLRCSPMKGHSHVYWYRQLPEEGLKFMVYLQKENIIDESGMPKERFSAEFPKEGPSILRIQQVVRGDSAAYFCASSPRVAQGYTEAFFGQGTRLTVV.